This T cell receptor beta chain was sequenced for a study of OX40 agonist ivuxolimab in advanced cancers. Study-wide context: Ivuxolimab, which targeted the costimulatory receptor OX40 (CD134), was an agonistic, fully human IgG2 monoclonal antibody. Intravenous ivuxolimab was administered to patients every 2 weeks at six dose levels: 0.01, 0.1, 0.3, 1.5, 3 and 10 mg/kg. Of the approximately 50 dose-escalation patients, hepatocellular carcinoma was present in around 20, melanoma in some 15, renal cell carcinoma in 9 and head and neck cancer in 9. In the dose-escalation cohort, 82.7% of patients were male, and the mean age was approximately 55 years, with a range of 23 to 79. Prior anti-PD-1, anti-PD-L1 or anti-CTLA-4 therapy was permitted, and 40% to 50% of dose-escalation patients had received checkpoint inhibitors. Partial responses were achieved by three dose-escalation patients, of whom one had hepatocellular carcinoma and two had cutaneous melanoma. Peripheral TCRbeta sequencing aimed to test whether ivuxolimab altered TCR sequence diversity and caused clonal T-cell expansion. The paper reports the monotherapy dose-escalation portion (N of about 51 patients) of the phase I ivuxolimab trial. The paper's findings and limits, for the study overall: In the 0.1-3.0 mg/kg groups, partial responders had among the lowest normalized peripheral clonal expansion, particularly in CD8+ T cells. Low levels of normalized T-cell clonal expansion were also seen in some nonresponding patients. After ivuxolimab, more expanded clones were found on average in CD8+ T cells than in CD4+ T cells. At doses from 0.1 to 3.0 mg/kg, clonal expansion was seen in both CD4+ and CD8+ blood T cells between baseline and week 6. Which antigens the clonally expanded peripheral T cells were specific for was not determined.

For sequencing of the TCRbeta CDR3 region, genomic DNA was extracted from the sorted cells. The immunoSEQ Assay was used for sequencing of TCRbeta CDR3 regions. TCRdb retrieved this table from immuneACCESS and kept in-frame rearrangements only. Not all clones are present; in checked studies, unresolved V genes account for under half, and no reason is known for the remainder. The sample data list approximately 81,000 clones, and 93% of these were observed just once. Together, the top ten hold roughly an eighth of the sample. The trial excluded patients who had a history of autoimmune disease or were on systemic immunosuppression. In every dose cohort, peripheral blood was drawn for TCR sequencing at baseline, cycle 4 day 1, and cycle 7 day 1. The samples were drawn from a first-in-human, open-label, multicenter phase I dose-escalation trial of ivuxolimab. Adults with locally advanced or metastatic melanoma, renal cell carcinoma, hepatocellular carcinoma or head and neck squamous cell carcinoma were enrolled in the trial. Before TCR sequencing, CD4+ and CD8+ T cells were separately sorted from peripheral blood.

Trimming leaves V shorter by 6 bases and J shorter by 6 bases, with the junction holding 9 bases beyond the gene matches. Per the germline V gene, MDHEN is the CDR1 and SYDVKM is the CDR2. The CDR3 contains 14 residues, cysteine and phenylalanine counted. The kept DNA is CDR3 alone, 42 bases in frame from the first base. In regard to this clone: There is no known antigen for this receptor. Base qualities were left out, and no much larger clone turns up one base away.

This clonotype was sampled from an adult with an advanced solid tumor such as melanoma, head and neck, liver or kidney cancer. Sample: CD4+ or CD8+ T cells sorted from blood, taken in a trial of the OX40 agonist ivuxolimab. The sequence links TRBV28 to TRBJ2-7; 9 central nucleotides agree with TRBD1. The CDR3 here reads CASRRDRVPPEQYF. The DNA is as follows: TGTGCCAGCAGACGGGACAGGGTCCCCCCCGAGCAGTACTTC.